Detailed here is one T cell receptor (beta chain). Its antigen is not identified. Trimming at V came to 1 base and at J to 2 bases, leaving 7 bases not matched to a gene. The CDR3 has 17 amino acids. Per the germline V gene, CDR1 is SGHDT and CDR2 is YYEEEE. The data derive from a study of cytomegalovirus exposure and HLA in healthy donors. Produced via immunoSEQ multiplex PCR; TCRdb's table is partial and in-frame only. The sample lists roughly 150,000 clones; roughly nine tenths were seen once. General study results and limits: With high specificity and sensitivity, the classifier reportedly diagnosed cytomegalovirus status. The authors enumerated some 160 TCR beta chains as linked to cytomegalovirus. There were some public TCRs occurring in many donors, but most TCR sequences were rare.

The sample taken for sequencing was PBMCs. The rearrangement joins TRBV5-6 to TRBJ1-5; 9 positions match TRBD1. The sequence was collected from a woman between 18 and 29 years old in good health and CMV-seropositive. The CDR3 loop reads CASSLRTGARGNQPQHF. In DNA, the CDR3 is TGTGCCAGCAGCTTGCGGACAGGGGCGCGGGGCAATCAGCCCCAGCATTTT.